Following are 22 T cell receptor beta chains from one sample sequenced in a study of technical replicates of blood from several donors. The table came from immunoSEQ multiplex PCR; TCRdb's copy has only in-frame clones and leaves some out. The data show about 62,000 clones, with 85% to 90% seen just once and 4.8% held by the top ten. Sequencing input: PBMCs. The receptors derive from a human donor in good health. Some clones in this sample may be carry-over from other donors' samples.

The V gene is TRBV4-1, the J gene TRBJ2-1; D is perhaps TRBD1 (5 bases). CDR3 length: 17 residues. Germline values: CDR1 MGHRA, CDR2 YSYEKL. V was cut by 0 bases and J by 2 bases, with 14 bases left in between. The CDR3 DNA reads as TGCGCCAGCAGCCAAGATGGCAGGGCTTACCCCTACAATGAGCAGTTCTTC. It codes for CASSQDGRAYPYNEQFF.

The chain uses TRBV30 and TRBJ2-2; the D gene is possibly TRBD1 (5 bases). From germline, CDR1 is GTSNPN and CDR2 SVGIG (reference sequence). This CDR3 has 14 amino acids. The V gene lost 5 bases and the J gene lost 4 bases, with 14 bases spanning the gap. The CDR3 loop is CAWVGAGRTGELFF. In nucleotides, the CDR3 is TGTGCCTGGGTAGGTGCAGGGCGCACCGGGGAGCTGTTTTTT. Using reference TRBV30 and TRBJ2-2 for the parts outside the CDR3, the full variable domain is SQTIHQWPATLVQPVGSPLSLECTVEGTSNPNLYWYRQAAGRGLQLLFYSVGIGQISSEVPQNLSASRPQDRQFILSSKKLLLSDSGFYLCAWVGAGRTGELFFGEGSRLTVL.

In nucleotides, the CDR3 is TGTGCCAGCAGTGCCTCGGGGTGGCCCCAGCATTTT. This gives the protein CASSASGWPQHF. J is TRBJ1-5 and V is TRBV2; D gene uncertain. The CDR3 length is 12 residues. V was cut by 4 bases and J by 9 bases, with 10 bases left in between. Looked up from germline, CDR1 is SNHLY and CDR2 is FYNNEI.

This chain uses TRBV5-4 with TRBJ2-7, with D possibly being TRBD2 (6 bases). Germline CDR1 SGHNT, CDR2 YYREEE (reference sequence). The CDR3 consists of 14 residues. V was trimmed by 1 base and J by 5 bases, leaving 13 bases between them. CDR3 bases: TGTGCCAGCAGCTTGCCCAGCGGGTCCAACGAGCAGTACTTC. Protein: CASSLPSGSNEQYF.

The rearrangement joins TRBV9 to TRBJ1-6, with a weak D call TRBD1 (6 bases). The V gene's germline CDR1 is SGDLS and CDR2 YYNGEE. Trimming pared 3 bases from V and 3 bases from J, leaving 10 bases between. The CDR3 runs 15 residues. CDR3 in DNA: TGTGCCAGCAGCGCCGACAGGCGCTATAATTCACCCCTCCACTTT. Protein: CASSADRRYNSPLHF.

This chain joins TRBV2 and TRBJ2-1; D ambiguous. This CDR3 is 15 amino acids long. Germline-derived CDR1 and CDR2 are SNHLY and FYNNEI. The V and J ends lost 5 bases and 0 bases respectively, with 11 bases between them. CDR3 sequence: CASSPSRGSYNEQFF. The CDR3 coding sequence is TGTGCCAGCAGTCCTAGTCGCGGCTCCTACAATGAGCAGTTCTTC.

This rearrangement joins TRBV7-2 to TRBJ2-1; perhaps TRBD2 as D (7 bases). The CDR3 is 14 residues long. Trimming cost V 5 bases and J 3 bases, with 11 bases left between them. Germline loops: CDR1 SGHTA, CDR2 FQGNSA. CDR3 nucleotide sequence: TGTGCCAGCAGCCGGGGGGCTCGCTACAATGAGCAGTTCTTC. Translated: CASSRGARYNEQFF.

DNA of the CDR3: TGTGCCAGCAGTCCTCCTACAGGGATGAAGCAGTATTTT. It is translated as CASSPPTGMKQYF. V usage is TRBV6-5 and J usage is TRBJ2-3, with D maybe TRBD1 (6 bases). The CDR3 contains 13 residues. Trimming removed 5 bases at V and 11 bases at J, with 17 bases between. Germline V gene sequence: CDR1 MNHEY, CDR2 SVGAGI.

The chain has TRBV12-5 and TRBJ2-2; 8 bases agree with TRBD1. Losses at the gene ends were 0 bases for V and 6 bases for J; bases not matched to a gene: 0. CDR1 and CDR2 from the germline V gene are LGHNT and FRNRAP. The CDR3 length is 14 residues. In DNA form, the CDR3 reads TGTGCTAGTGGTTTGGTCAGGGGGCCCGGGGAGCTGTTTTTT. Translated: CASGLVRGPGELFF.

Notes on this clone: This sample also contains other DNA sequences that code for the same CDR3. Written as DNA, the CDR3 is TGCGCCAGCAGCTTGGCCGGGGGTACCGGGGAGCTGTTTTTT. This sequence encodes CASSLAGGTGELFF. This chain joins TRBV5-1 and TRBJ2-2; tentatively, D is TRBD2 (6 bases). V dropped 0 bases and J dropped 5 bases, with 8 bases sitting between them. The CDR3 is 14 amino acids. Germline V gene sequence: CDR1 SGHRS, CDR2 YFSETQ. Looking up the rest from reference TRBV5-1 and TRBJ2-2 gives the full variable domain: KAGVTQTPRYLIKTRGQQVTLSCSPISGHRSVSWYQQTPGQGLQFLFEYFSETQRNKGNFPGRFSGRQFSNSRSEMNVSTLELGDSALYLCASSLAGGTGELFFGEGSRLTVL.

For the CDR3, the DNA is TGTGCCAGCAGCTTAACAGGCCTTACCTACGAGCAGTACTTC. Amino acids: CASSLTGLTYEQYF. The genes are TRBV7-9 and TRBJ2-7; D may be TRBD1 (5 bases). This CDR3 has 14 residues. Germline-derived CDR1 and CDR2 are SEHNR and FQNEAQ (reference sequence). The V gene lost 2 bases and the J gene lost 2 bases, with 10 bases spanning the gap.

CDR3 region: CASKGQGLAKNIQYF. The DNA for the CDR3 is TGTGCCAGCAAGGGACAGGGACTAGCCAAAAACATTCAGTACTTC. The rearrangement uses TRBV7-9 and TRBJ2-4, with 9 bases fitting TRBD1. The junction had 4 bases not matched to a gene; V was cut back by 7 bases and J by 0 bases. The CDR3 spans 15 residues. Germline values: CDR1 SEHNR, CDR2 FQNEAQ (reference sequence).

The CDR3 is CASSSWTSGGNEQYF. The CDR3 DNA reads as TGTGCCAGCAGTTCCTGGACTAGCGGGGGGAACGAGCAGTACTTC. The V gene is TRBV27, the J gene TRBJ2-7, with 14 bases matching TRBD2. Germline lookup yields CDR1 MNHEY and CDR2 SMNVEV (reference sequence). There are 15 residues in the CDR3. Trimming cost V 4 bases and J 5 bases; bases outside gene matches: 4.

In this sample, this clone turned up once. This chain joins TRBV2 and TRBJ2-2; weak D call: TRBD2 (6 bases). Trimming removed 4 bases from V and 4 bases from J, with 16 bases in between. Germline CDR1 is SNHLY and CDR2 is FYNNEI. The CDR3 runs 16 residues. CDR3 sequence reads: CASSVLGRDATGELFF. The CDR3 DNA reads TGTGCCAGCAGTGTCCTCGGGAGAGACGCCACCGGGGAGCTGTTTTTT.

This chain joins TRBV18 and TRBJ2-7; 11 positions match TRBD2. The germline V gene has CDR1 KGHSH and CDR2 LQKENI. V trimming: 6 bases; J trimming: 3 bases; junction bases outside the gene matches: 7. The CDR3 sequence is 15 residues long. CDR3 nucleotides: TGTGCCAGCTCTCCCATGACTAGCGGGGTCTACGAGCAGTACTTC. Amino acids: CASSPMTSGVYEQYF.

This rearrangement joins TRBV4-2 to TRBJ2-7; 7 bases are shared with TRBD2. Germline V lookup: CDR1 LGHNA, CDR2 YNFKEQ. Losses at the gene ends were 4 bases for V and 0 bases for J; bases not matched to a gene: 6. The CDR3 extends over 15 amino acids. In nucleotides, the CDR3 is TGTGCCAGCAGCCGTGGGGGGGGAGCCTCCTACGAGCAGTACTTC. It yields the protein CASSRGGGASYEQYF.

The chain has TRBV10-2 and TRBJ2-7; 9 bases agree with TRBD1. Germline trimming cut 1 base from V and 0 bases from J; bases unmatched to any gene: 13. Germline assignment: CDR1 WSHSY and CDR2 SAAADI. The CDR3 contains 19 residues. CDR3 bases: TGCGCCAGCAGTGAGTGGGGACAGGGTGGCCGTCCGAGCTCCTACGAGCAGTACTTC. Protein: CASSEWGQGGRPSSYEQYF.

The chain couples TRBV11-2 to TRBJ2-2, with 7 bases aligning to TRBD1. The junction had 8 bases not matched to a gene; V was cut back by 4 bases and J by 6 bases. The germline V gene has CDR1 SGHAT and CDR2 FQNNGV. The CDR3 contains 15 residues. CDR3 amino acids: CASSSTGVVSGELFF. The CDR3 coding sequence is TGTGCCAGCAGCTCAACAGGGGTCGTTTCCGGGGAGCTGTTTTTT.

This clone was counted once. CDR3 residues: CASKTSGSTDTQYF. CDR3 bases: TGTGCCAGCAAGACTAGCGGGAGCACAGATACGCAGTATTTT. The rearrangement uses TRBV2 and TRBJ2-3; 10 bases align to TRBD2. J was trimmed by 0 bases and V by 7 bases; bases with no gene match: 1. Per the germline V gene, CDR1 is SNHLY and CDR2 is FYNNEI. This CDR3 is built from 14 residues.

The CDR3 coding sequence is TGTGCCAGCAGCCCGAGTGCGGGGAAATTCAATGAAAAACTGTTTTTT. This encodes CASSPSAGKFNEKLFF. This sequence joins TRBV7-2 and TRBJ1-4, with D uncertain. The V and J ends lost 5 bases and 5 bases respectively, with 18 bases between them. This CDR3 comprises 16 residues. Germline values: CDR1 SGHTA, CDR2 FQGNSA.

The J gene is TRBJ2-3, the V gene TRBV30; D might be TRBD1 (7 bases). V was shortened by 5 bases and J by 1 base, with 13 bases between the two germline ends. Germline CDR1 is GTSNPN and CDR2 is SVGIG (reference sequence). This CDR3 is built from 14 residues. CDR3 sequence: CAWARGDRTDTQYF. Here the CDR3 DNA reads TGTGCCTGGGCCAGGGGGGACCGCACAGATACGCAGTATTTT.

The V call is TRBV9, the J call TRBJ1-2, with 7 bases identical to TRBD1. CDR1 is SGDLS, CDR2 YYNGEE, per germline. V gave up 0 bases and J gave up 2 bases; unmatched junction bases: 10. The CDR3 consists of 17 residues. This CDR3 is CASSVERGVTGNYGYTF. CDR3 nucleotides: TGTGCCAGCAGCGTAGAACGAGGCGTGACAGGGAACTATGGCTACACCTTC.